These 20 T cell receptor beta chains originate from one sample sequenced in a study of T cell repertoires in cytomegalovirus infection. TCRdb reprocessed the reads with MiXCR, giving one entry per CDR3 protein. The sample shows 500,000 or so distinct CDR3 sequences, 15% to 20% of them seen only once. The sequenced sample consisted of CD8+ T cells from PBMCs. All receptors come from a human donor in good health (CMV status not recorded). Some clones in this sample may be carry-over from other donors' samples.

This clonotype was counted ten times or more. The genes are TRBV12-3 or TRBV12-4 and TRBJ1-1; unclear D gene. This CDR3 has 15 amino acids. Trimming stripped 3 bases from V and 0 bases from J, with 11 bases between. CDR3 in DNA: TGTGCCAGCAGTTTTGTCCCGATATTGAACACTGAAGCTTTCTTT. It yields the protein CASSFVPILNTEAFF.

V usage is TRBV10-3 and J usage is TRBJ2-1; D is undetermined. Germline V gene data show CDR1 as ENHRY and CDR2 as SYGVKD. The ends were cut back, 0 bases at V and 9 bases at J, with 9 bases in the middle. The CDR3 consists of 13 residues. CDR3 nucleotides: TGTGCCATCAGTGAGTCGGCCGGTGGTGAGCAGTTCTTC. This gives the protein CAISESAGGEQFF.

V usage is TRBV6-5 and J usage is TRBJ1-2, with 7 bases fitting TRBD1. The CDR3 length is 16 residues. The germline gives CDR1 MNHEY, CDR2 SVGAGI. Trimming at V came to 0 bases and at J to 6 bases, leaving 10 bases not matched to a gene. CDR3 nucleotides: TGTGCCAGCAGTTACTCTAGGAGGGGGCCGTGGGATGGCTACACCTTC. Its translation is CASSYSRRGPWDGYTF.

This clonotype was picked up many times. The chain recombines TRBV7-9 with TRBJ1-2, with 11 bases fitting TRBD1. CDR3 length equals 15 residues. The V segment lost 6 bases and the J segment 4 bases; nucleotides outside the gene matches: 7. Germline CDR1 is SEHNR and CDR2 is FQNEAQ (reference sequence). The CDR3 here is CASRATGTGGYGYTF. CDR3 nucleotides: TGTGCCAGCAGGGCGACCGGGACAGGGGGCTATGGCTACACCTTC. The full variable domain, completed using reference TRBV7-9 and TRBJ1-2, is DTGVSQNPRHKITKRGQNVTFRCDPISEHNRLYWYRQTLGQGPEFLTYFQNEAQLEKSRLLSDRFSAERPKGSFSTLEIQRTEQGDSAMYLCASRATGTGGYGYTFGSGTRLTVV.

The rearrangement joins TRBV3-1 to TRBJ1-5, with 7 bases that match TRBD1. With 0 bases clipped from V and 5 bases from J, the junction kept 7 bases outside the gene matches. Germline-derived CDR1 and CDR2 are LGHDT and YNNKEL (reference sequence). CDR3 length equals 16 residues. CDR3 DNA: TGTGCCAGCAGCCAAGATGAGGGGCAGGGGGATCAGCCCCAGCATTTT. Its protein product is CASSQDEGQGDQPQHF.

This clonotype was seen at least ten times. The V gene is TRBV6-6, the J gene TRBJ2-1, with TRBD1 matching 7 bases. V was clipped by 0 bases and J by 2 bases; unmatched bases: 4. The CDR3 has 16 amino acids. Germline CDR1 is MNHNY and CDR2 is SVGAGI (reference sequence). In DNA, the CDR3 is TGTGCCAGCAGTTACTCCGGGACAGTTCCCTACAATGAGCAGTTCTTC. This translates into CASSYSGTVPYNEQFF.

V usage is TRBV20-1 and J usage is TRBJ1-2; a possible D gene is TRBD1 (5 bases). V was shortened by 2 bases and J by 5 bases, with 12 bases between the two germline ends. The CDR3 sequence is 13 residues long. Germline CDR1 DFQATT, CDR2 SNEGSKA (reference sequence). The CDR3 region has the DNA TGCAGTGCTAGACATCCGGGGCCGTATGGCTACACCTTC. Its translation is CSARHPGPYGYTF.

The CDR3 sequence is CASSSRDRGIRAYGYTF. DNA for the CDR3: TGTGCCAGCAGCTCCCGGGACAGGGGGATCAGGGCCTATGGCTACACCTTC. V usage is TRBV7-9 and J usage is TRBJ1-2; 11 nucleotides agree with TRBD1. Germline lookup yields CDR1 SEHNR and CDR2 FQNEAQ (reference sequence). This CDR3 comprises 17 residues. V was pared by 4 bases and J by 4 bases, with 11 bases of the junction left unmatched.

This clonotype was seen ten or more times. The chain couples TRBV7-9 to TRBJ1-2, with a possible D match to TRBD1 (5 bases). Germline V gene sequence: CDR1 SEHNR, CDR2 FQNEAQ (reference sequence). The V and J ends lost 3 bases and 0 bases respectively, with 14 bases between them. The CDR3 covers 16 residues. CDR3 in DNA: TGTGCCAGCAGCTTGGGACGGTCGGGCGCTAACTATGGCTACACCTTC. Residues: CASSLGRSGANYGYTF.

The V call is TRBV28, the J call TRBJ2-3; D ambiguous. With 4 bases removed from V and 2 bases from J, the gap between germline ends came to 13 bases. The germline V gene encodes CDR1 MDHEN and CDR2 SYDVKM. The CDR3 extends over 15 amino acids. The CDR3 loop is CASSSSTKNTDTQYF. The CDR3 coding sequence is TGTGCCAGCAGTTCCTCAACAAAAAACACAGATACGCAGTATTTT. Full variable domain (missing parts from reference TRBV28 and TRBJ2-3): DVKVTQSSRYLVKRTGEKVFLECVQDMDHENMFWYRQDPGLGLRLIYFSYDVKMKEKGDIPEGYSVSREKKERFSLILESASTNQTSMYLCASSSSTKNTDTQYFGPGTRLTVL.

About this clonotype itself: It may be a read error: a sequence one base away is much more abundant. The chain has TRBV4-1 and TRBJ1-2, with TRBD1 matching 8 bases. The V gene end was trimmed by 3 bases and the J gene end by 4 bases; junction bases not matched to a gene: 10. The germline V gene has CDR1 MGHRA and CDR2 YSYEKL. There are 16 residues in the CDR3. The CDR3 loop is CASSQAWTGWSYGYTF. The CDR3 bases are TGCGCCAGCAGCCAGGCTTGGACAGGGTGGTCCTATGGCTACACCTTC.

This clonotype turned up a few times. The chain is built from TRBV12-3 or TRBV12-4 and TRBJ1-6; TRBD1 agrees at 8 bases. V lost 6 bases to trimming and J lost 11 bases; unmatched junction nucleotides: 9. This CDR3 is built from 14 residues. The CDR3 here is CASSLDRARPPLHF. DNA of the CDR3: TGTGCCAGCAGCCTGGACAGGGCGAGGCCACCCCTCCACTTT.

In this sample, this clonotype turned up many times. This chain uses TRBV5-4 with TRBJ2-3; D possibly uses TRBD1 or TRBD2 (6 bases each). This CDR3 is built from 14 residues. V dropped 4 bases and J dropped 4 bases, with 13 bases sitting between them. CDR1 is SGHNT and CDR2 is YYREEE in the germline V gene (reference sequence). CDR3 DNA: TGTGCCAGCAGCCCTTGGGGGGCCCCAGATACGCAGTATTTT. Amino acid sequence: CASSPWGAPDTQYF. The full variable domain, rest sourced from reference TRBV5-4 and TRBJ2-3, is ETGVTQSPTHLIKTRGQQVTLRCSSQSGHNTVSWYQQALGQGPQFIFQYYREEENGRGNFPPRFSGLQFPNYSSELNVNALELDDSALYLCASSPWGAPDTQYFGPGTRLTVL.

The V gene is TRBV19, the J gene TRBJ1-2, with TRBD1 as a possible D gene (6 bases). The germline gives CDR1 LNHDA, CDR2 SQIVND (reference sequence). Trimming took 7 bases from V and 4 from J, leaving 13 bases between them. CDR3 length: 13 amino acids. CDR3: CASNPGAGYGYTF. CDR3 bases: TGTGCCAGTAATCCGGGGGCCGGCTATGGCTACACCTTC.

A word on this clonotype: Just one base apart from a much larger clone, this may be a read error. V gene TRBV14 combines with J gene TRBJ2-1; a weak D match, TRBD2 (6 bases). Trimming removed 1 base at V and 12 bases at J, with 22 bases between. Germline assignment: CDR1 SGHDN and CDR2 FVKESK. The length of the CDR3 is 16 residues. CDR3 sequence (DNA): TGTGCCAGCAGCCAAGGGGGGACCGGGGGATGGGATGTGCAGTTCTTC. Its protein product is CASSQGGTGGWDVQFF.

The sample holds many counts of this clonotype. The rearrangement links TRBV2 to TRBJ2-7; maybe TRBD2 (6 bases). Trimming removed 4 bases from V and 6 bases from J, with 25 bases in between. Per germline, CDR1 SNHLY and CDR2 FYNNEI. The CDR3 loop spans 17 amino acids. CDR3 loop: CASSVRQGGRFDSEQYF. CDR3 DNA: TGTGCCAGCAGTGTGAGGCAGGGAGGCCGATTTGATAGCGAGCAGTACTTC.

This clonotype has more than one count but fewer than ten. This chain joins TRBV11-2 and TRBJ2-7; TRBD2 might be the D (6 bases). Germline CDR1 and CDR2: SGHAT and FQNNGV. This CDR3 is built from 13 residues. Between the trimmed V and J ends, which lost 6 bases and 2 bases, there was a span of 11 bases. CDR3 residues: CASRRSGTYEQYF. In nucleotides, the CDR3 is TGTGCCAGCAGACGTAGCGGAACCTACGAGCAGTACTTC. The variable domain in full, completed from reference TRBV11-2 and TRBJ2-7, reads EAGVAQSPRYKIIEKRQSVAFWCNPISGHATLYWYQQILGQGPKLLIQFQNNGVVDDSQLPKDRFSAERLKGVDSTLKIQPAKLEDSAVYLCASRRSGTYEQYFGPGTRLTVT.

The chain carries TRBV27 and TRBJ2-3, with 7 bases that match TRBD2. V was pared by 8 bases and J by 8 bases, with 16 bases of the junction left unmatched. The length of the CDR3 is 15 residues. Germline V gene lookup returns CDR1 MNHEY and CDR2 SMNVEV (reference sequence). CDR3 coding DNA: TGTGCCAGCTCCAACCGCGGGAGTGACGTAGTTACGCAGTATTTT. Translation gives CASSNRGSDVVTQYF.

This clonotype was seen a few times. The V gene is TRBV6-6, the J gene TRBJ2-3; D might be TRBD1 (6 bases). Trimming removed 2 bases at V and 2 bases at J, with 11 bases between. The CDR3 consists of 15 residues. The germline gives CDR1 MNHNY, CDR2 SVGAGI (reference sequence). The CDR3 DNA sequence: TGTGCCAGCAGTTACCCCGGACAGTTCACAGATACGCAGTATTTT. Encoded protein: CASSYPGQFTDTQYF.

This clonotype has a handful of counts. V usage is TRBV28 and J usage is TRBJ1-1; D unresolved. Trimming took 2 bases from V and 1 from J, leaving 8 bases between them. The CDR3 has 14 residues. The germline V gene has CDR1 MDHEN and CDR2 SYDVKM. The CDR3 is CASSLALPNTEAFF. The DNA for the CDR3 is TGTGCCAGCAGTTTAGCGCTGCCGAACACTGAAGCTTTCTTT.